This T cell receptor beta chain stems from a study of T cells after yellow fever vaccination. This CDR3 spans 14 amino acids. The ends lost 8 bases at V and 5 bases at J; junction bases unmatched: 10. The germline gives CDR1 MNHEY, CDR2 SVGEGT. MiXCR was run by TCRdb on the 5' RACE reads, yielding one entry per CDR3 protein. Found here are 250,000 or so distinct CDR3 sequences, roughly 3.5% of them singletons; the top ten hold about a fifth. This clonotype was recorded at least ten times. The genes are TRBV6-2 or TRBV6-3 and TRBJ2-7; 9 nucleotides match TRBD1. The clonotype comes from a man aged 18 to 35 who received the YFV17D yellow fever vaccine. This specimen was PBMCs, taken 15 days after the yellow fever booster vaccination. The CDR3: CASRPGTGFNEQYF. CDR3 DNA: TGTGCCAGCCGCCCTGGGACAGGGTTCAACGAGCAGTACTTC.